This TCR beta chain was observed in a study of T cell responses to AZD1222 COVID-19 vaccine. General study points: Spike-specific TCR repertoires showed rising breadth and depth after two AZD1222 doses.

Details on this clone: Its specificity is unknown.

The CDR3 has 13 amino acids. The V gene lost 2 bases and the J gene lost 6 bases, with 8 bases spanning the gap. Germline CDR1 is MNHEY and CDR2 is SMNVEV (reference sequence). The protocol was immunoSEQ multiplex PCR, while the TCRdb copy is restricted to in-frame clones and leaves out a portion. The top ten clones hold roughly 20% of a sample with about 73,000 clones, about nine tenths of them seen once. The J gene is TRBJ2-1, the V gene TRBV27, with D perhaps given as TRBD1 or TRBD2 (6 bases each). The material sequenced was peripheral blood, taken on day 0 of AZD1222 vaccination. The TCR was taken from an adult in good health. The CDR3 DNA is TGTGCCAGCAGTTTAGAGGGGGGCAATGAGCAGTTCTTC. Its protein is CASSLEGGNEQFF.